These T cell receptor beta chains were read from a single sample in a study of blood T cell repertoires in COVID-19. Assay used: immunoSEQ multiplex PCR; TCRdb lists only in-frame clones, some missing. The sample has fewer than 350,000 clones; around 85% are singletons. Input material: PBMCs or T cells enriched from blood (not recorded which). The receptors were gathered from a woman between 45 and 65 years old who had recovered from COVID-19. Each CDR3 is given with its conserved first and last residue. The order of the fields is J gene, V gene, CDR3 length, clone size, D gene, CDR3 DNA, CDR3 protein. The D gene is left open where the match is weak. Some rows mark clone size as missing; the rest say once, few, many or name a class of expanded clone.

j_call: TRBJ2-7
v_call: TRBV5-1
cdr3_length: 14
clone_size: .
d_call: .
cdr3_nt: TGCGCCAGCACCCGAGGGGGAGAGGACGACGAGCAGTACTTC
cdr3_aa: CASTRGGEDDEQYF

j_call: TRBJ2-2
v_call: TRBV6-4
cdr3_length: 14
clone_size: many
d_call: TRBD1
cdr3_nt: TGTGCCAGCAGTGCGACAGGGGACACCGGGGAGCTGTTTTTT
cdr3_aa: CASSATGDTGELFF

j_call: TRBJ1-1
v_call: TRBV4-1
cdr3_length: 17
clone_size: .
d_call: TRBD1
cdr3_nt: TGCGCCAGCAGCCAGGGTGGACAGGGGAGGAGGAACACTGAAGCTTTCTTT
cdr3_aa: CASSQGGQGRRNTEAFF

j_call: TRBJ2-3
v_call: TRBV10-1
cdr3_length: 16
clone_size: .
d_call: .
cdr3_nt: TGCGCCAGCAGTCCCACCCTAGGGGCCGCCACAGATACGCAGTATTTT
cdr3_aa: CASSPTLGAATDTQYF

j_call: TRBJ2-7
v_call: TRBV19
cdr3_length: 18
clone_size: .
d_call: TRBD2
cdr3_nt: TGTGCCAGTAGTATAGATCTCGGACTAGCGGGGCGCGCCTACGAGCAGTACTTC
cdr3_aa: CASSIDLGLAGRAYEQYF

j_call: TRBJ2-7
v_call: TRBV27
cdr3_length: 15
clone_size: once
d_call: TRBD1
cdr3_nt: TGTGCCAGCAGCATTTCGGACAGGAGGATCTACGAGCAGTACTTC
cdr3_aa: CASSISDRRIYEQYF

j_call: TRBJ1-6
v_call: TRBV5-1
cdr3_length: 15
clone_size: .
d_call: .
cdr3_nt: TGCGCCAGCAGCCGTATACCGGGGGTGGATTCACCCCTCCACTTT
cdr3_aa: CASSRIPGVDSPLHF

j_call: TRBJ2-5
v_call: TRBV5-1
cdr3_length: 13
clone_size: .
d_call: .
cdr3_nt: TGCGCCAGCAGAGCGGTCGGGGATGAGACCCAGTACTTC
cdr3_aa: CASRAVGDETQYF

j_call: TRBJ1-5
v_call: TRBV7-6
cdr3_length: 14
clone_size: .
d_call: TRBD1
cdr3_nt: TGTGCCAGCAGCCGACAGGGAGCAGGACAGCCCCAGCATTTT
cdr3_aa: CASSRQGAGQPQHF

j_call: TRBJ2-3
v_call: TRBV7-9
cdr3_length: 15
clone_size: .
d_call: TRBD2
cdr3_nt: TGTGCCAGCAGCCCACGGGGAGGGACGGAAGATACGCAGTATTTT
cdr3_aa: CASSPRGGTEDTQYF

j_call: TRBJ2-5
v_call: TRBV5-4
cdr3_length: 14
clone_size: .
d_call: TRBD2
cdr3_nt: TGTGCCAGCAGCCCGAGCGGGAGTTGGGAGACCCAGTACTTC
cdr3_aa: CASSPSGSWETQYF

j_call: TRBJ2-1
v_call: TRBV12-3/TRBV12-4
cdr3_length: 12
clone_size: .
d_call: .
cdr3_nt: TGTGCCAGCAGCCGGGACATCAGTGAGCAGTTCTTC
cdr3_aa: CASSRDISEQFF

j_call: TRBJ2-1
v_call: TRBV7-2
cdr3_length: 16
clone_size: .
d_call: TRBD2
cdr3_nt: TGTGCCAGCAGCCCGCTTCGACTAGCGGATTACAATGAGCAGTTCTTC
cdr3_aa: CASSPLRLADYNEQFF

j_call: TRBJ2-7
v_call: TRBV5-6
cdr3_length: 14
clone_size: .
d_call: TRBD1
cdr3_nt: TGTGCCAGCAGCAGGACGGGACAGGGATACGAGCAGTACTTC
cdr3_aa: CASSRTGQGYEQYF

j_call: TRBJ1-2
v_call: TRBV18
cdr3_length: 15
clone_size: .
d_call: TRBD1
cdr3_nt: TGTGCCAGCTCATCGGACAGGGGGCGGAACTATGGCTACACCTTC
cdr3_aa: CASSSDRGRNYGYTF

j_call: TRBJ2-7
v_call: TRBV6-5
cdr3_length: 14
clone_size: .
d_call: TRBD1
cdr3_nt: TGTGCCAGCAGAGGACAGGGGGCTGGGAACGAGCAGTACTTC
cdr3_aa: CASRGQGAGNEQYF

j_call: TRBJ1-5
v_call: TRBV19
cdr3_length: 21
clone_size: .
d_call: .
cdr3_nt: TGTGCCAGTAGTACCCCCCCCAGTGTCACCTCGCCCATATATGGCAATCAGCCCCAGCATTTT
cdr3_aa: CASSTPPSVTSPIYGNQPQHF

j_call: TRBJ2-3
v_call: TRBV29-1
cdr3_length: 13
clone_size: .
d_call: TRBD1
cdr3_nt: TGCAGCGCCCAGGACAGGAGCACAGATACGCAGTATTTT
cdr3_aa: CSAQDRSTDTQYF

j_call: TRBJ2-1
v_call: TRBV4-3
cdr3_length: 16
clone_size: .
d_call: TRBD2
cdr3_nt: TGCGCCAGCAGCCCTAGACTAGCGGGAGCGGGGGATGAGCAGTTCTTC
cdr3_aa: CASSPRLAGAGDEQFF

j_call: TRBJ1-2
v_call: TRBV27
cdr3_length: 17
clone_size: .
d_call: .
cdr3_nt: TGTGCCAGCAGTTCTAAGGGAGTAGGCGTGCTGAACTATGGCTACACCTTC
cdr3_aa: CASSSKGVGVLNYGYTF

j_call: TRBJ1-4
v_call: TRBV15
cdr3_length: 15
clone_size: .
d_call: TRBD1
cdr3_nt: TGTGCCACCAGCCCCCCAGGGGGTTGGGGTGAAAAACTGTTTTTT
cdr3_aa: CATSPPGGWGEKLFF

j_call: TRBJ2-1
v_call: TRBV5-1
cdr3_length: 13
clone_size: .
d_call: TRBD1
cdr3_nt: TGCGCCAGCAGCCCCCGGACAGGCAATGAGCAGTTCTTC
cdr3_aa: CASSPRTGNEQFF

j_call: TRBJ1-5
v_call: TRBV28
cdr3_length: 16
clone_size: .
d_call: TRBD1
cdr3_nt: TGTGCCAGCAGGCCCATCGGGACAGGGGCATTTCAGCCCCAGCATTTT
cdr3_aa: CASRPIGTGAFQPQHF

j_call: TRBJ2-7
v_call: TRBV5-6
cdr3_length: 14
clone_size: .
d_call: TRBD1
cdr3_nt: TGTGCCAGCAGCTTGTTACAGGGGGCTTACGAGCAGTACTTC
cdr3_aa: CASSLLQGAYEQYF

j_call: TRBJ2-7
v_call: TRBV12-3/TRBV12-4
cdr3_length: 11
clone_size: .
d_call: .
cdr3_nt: TGTGCCAGCAGTGCCGACAGGGAGCAGTACTTC
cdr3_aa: CASSADREQYF

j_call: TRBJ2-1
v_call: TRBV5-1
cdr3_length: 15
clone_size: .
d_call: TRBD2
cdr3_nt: TGCGCCAGCAGACTCGAGGGACTAGCTTACAATGAGCAGTTCTTC
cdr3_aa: CASRLEGLAYNEQFF

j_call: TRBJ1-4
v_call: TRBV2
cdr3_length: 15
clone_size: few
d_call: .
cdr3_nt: TGTGCCAGCAGTGAAGGGACAGCCAGACGTGAAAAACTGTTTTTT
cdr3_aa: CASSEGTARREKLFF

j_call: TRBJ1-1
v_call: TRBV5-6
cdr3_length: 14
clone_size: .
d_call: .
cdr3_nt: TGTGCCAGCAGCGCCACAGGGTATGGCTCTGAAGCTTTCTTT
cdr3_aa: CASSATGYGSEAFF

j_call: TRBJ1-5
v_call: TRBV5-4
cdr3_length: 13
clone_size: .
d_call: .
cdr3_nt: TGTGCCAGCAGCCGTAGTGAAACCGGGGCCCAGCATTTT
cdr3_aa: CASSRSETGAQHF

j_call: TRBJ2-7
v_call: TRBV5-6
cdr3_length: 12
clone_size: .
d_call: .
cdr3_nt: TGTGCCAGCAGCTGGGGGGTCTACGAGCAGTACTTC
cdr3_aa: CASSWGVYEQYF

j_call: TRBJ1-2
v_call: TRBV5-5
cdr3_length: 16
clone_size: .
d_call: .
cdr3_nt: TGTGCCAGCAGCACACTAGGACAGACCGCTAACTATGGCTACACCTTC
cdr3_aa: CASSTLGQTANYGYTF

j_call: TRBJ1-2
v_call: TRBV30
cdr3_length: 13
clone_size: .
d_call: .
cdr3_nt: TGTGCCTGTTATGACAGTACCAACTATGGCTACACCTTC
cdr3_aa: CACYDSTNYGYTF

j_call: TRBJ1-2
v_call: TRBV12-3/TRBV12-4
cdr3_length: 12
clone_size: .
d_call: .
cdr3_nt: TGTGCCAGCAGTTTAATAGGAGCTGGCTACACCTTC
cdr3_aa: CASSLIGAGYTF

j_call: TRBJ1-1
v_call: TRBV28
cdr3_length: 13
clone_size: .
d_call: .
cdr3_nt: TGTGCCAGCTTCCGAGGCCTGAACACTGAAGCTTTCTTT
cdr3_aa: CASFRGLNTEAFF

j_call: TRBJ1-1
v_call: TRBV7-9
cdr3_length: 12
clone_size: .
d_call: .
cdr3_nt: TGTGCCAGCAGCTTAGTAAGTCGGGGAGCTTTCTTT
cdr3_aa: CASSLVSRGAFF

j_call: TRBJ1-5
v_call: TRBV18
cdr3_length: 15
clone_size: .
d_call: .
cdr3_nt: TGTGCCAGCTCACCTGCGGCATATAGCAATCAGCCCCAGCATTTT
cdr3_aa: CASSPAAYSNQPQHF

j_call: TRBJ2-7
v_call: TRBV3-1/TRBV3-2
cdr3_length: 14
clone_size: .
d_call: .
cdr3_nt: TGTGCCAGCAGCCAAGGGCAGTCCTCCTACGAGCAGTACTTC
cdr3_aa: CASSQGQSSYEQYF

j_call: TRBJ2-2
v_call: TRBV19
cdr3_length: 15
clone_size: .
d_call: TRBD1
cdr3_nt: TGTGCCAGTACGCGGGACAGGGCTGGTACCGGGGAGCTGTTTTTT
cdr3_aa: CASTRDRAGTGELFF

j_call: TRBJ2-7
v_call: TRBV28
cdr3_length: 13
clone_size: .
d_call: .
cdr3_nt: TGTGCCAGCACCTCGGGGAGCTCCTACGAGCAGTACTTC
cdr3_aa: CASTSGSSYEQYF

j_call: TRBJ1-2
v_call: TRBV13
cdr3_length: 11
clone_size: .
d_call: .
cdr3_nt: TGTGCCAGCAGTTTAGGTCGGGGAGATACCTTC
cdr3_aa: CASSLGRGDTF

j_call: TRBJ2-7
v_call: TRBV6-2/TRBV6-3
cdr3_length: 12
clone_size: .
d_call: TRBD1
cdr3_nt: TGTGCCAGCAGTACCGGACAGGGCGACAAGAGCTTC
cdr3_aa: CASSTGQGDKSF

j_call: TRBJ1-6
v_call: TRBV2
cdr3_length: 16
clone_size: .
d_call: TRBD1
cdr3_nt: TGTGCCAGCAGTGAAGCCGGACAGGGTGTAGGGTCACCCCTCCACTTT
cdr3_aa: CASSEAGQGVGSPLHF

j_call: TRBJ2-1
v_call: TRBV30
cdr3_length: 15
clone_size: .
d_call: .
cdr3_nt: TGTGCCTGGATAATCGGGGTAGGAATTGGGGATGAGCAGTTCTTC
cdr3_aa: CAWIIGVGIGDEQFF

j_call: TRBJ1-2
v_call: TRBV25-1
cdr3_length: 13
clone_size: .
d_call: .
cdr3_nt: TGTGCCAGCACCCTCGGGCGGGGAGGCGGCTACACCTTC
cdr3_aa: CASTLGRGGGYTF

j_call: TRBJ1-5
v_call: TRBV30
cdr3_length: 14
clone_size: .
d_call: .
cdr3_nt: TGTGCCTGGTCCGTGGGGGGAGTCGGCCAGCCCCAGCATTTT
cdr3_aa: CAWSVGGVGQPQHF

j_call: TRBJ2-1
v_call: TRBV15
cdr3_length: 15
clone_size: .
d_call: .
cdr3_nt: TGTGCCACCAGCAACAGGGACGGCTCCTACAATGAGCAGTTCTTC
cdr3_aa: CATSNRDGSYNEQFF

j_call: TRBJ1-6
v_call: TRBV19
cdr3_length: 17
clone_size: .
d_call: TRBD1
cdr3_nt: TGTGCCAGTAGTACTCTTGGGACAGGGAGGGGTAATTCACCCCTCCACTTT
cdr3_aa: CASSTLGTGRGNSPLHF

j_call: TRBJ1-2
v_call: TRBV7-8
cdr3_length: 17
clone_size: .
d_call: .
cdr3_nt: TGTGCCAGCAGCTTATTTGTGTCGGCAGGGGAGAACTATGGCTACACCTTC
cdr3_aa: CASSLFVSAGENYGYTF

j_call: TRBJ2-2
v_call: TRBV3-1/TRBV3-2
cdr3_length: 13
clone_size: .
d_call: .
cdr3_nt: TGTGCCAGCAGCCATCAAGCGGGCGGGGAGCTGTTTTTT
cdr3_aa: CASSHQAGGELFF

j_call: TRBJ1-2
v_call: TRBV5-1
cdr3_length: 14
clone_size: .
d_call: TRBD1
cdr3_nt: TGCGCCAGCAACTCCGGACAGGGCGCCTATGGCTACACCTTC
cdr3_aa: CASNSGQGAYGYTF

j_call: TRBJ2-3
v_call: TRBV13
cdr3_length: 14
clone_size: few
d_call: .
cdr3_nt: TGTGCCAGCAGCGCCCCACCAGGGTCAGATACGCAGTATTTT
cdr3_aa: CASSAPPGSDTQYF

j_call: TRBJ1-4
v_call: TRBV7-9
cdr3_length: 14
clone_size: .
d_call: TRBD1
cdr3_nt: TGTGCCAGCAGCTTTGGACAGGGGGAGGAAAAACTGTTTTTT
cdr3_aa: CASSFGQGEEKLFF

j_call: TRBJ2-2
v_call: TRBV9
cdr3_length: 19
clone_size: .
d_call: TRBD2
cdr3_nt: TGTGCCAGCAGCGTAGGGCCTAGCGGGAGGGCCAGTAACACCGGGGAGCTGTTTTTT
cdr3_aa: CASSVGPSGRASNTGELFF

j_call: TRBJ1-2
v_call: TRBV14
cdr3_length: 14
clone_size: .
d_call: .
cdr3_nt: TGTGCCAGCAGCCAAGTTTTAGAATCCTATGGCTACACCTTC
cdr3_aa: CASSQVLESYGYTF

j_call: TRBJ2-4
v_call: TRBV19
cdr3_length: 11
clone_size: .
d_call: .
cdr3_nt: TGTGCCAGTAGTATATTCCGGGATTGGCACTTC
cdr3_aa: CASSIFRDWHF

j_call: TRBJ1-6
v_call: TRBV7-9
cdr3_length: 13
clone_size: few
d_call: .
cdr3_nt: TGTGCCAGCACCGGGACGGGGGGATCACCCCTCCACTTT
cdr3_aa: CASTGTGGSPLHF

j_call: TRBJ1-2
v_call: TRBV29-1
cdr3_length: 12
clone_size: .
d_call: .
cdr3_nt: TGCAGCGTTGTTGGGCAGGGGAAAGGCTACACCTTC
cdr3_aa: CSVVGQGKGYTF

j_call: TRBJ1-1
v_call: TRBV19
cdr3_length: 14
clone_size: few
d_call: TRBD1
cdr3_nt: TGTGCCAGTAGTCGACAGGGCCTGAACACTGAAGCTTTCTTT
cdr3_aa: CASSRQGLNTEAFF

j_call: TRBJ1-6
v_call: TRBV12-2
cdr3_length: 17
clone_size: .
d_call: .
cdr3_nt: TGTGCAAGTCGCACCCGACAGGGAGAGTTGGATAATTCACCCCTCCACTTT
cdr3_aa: CASRTRQGELDNSPLHF